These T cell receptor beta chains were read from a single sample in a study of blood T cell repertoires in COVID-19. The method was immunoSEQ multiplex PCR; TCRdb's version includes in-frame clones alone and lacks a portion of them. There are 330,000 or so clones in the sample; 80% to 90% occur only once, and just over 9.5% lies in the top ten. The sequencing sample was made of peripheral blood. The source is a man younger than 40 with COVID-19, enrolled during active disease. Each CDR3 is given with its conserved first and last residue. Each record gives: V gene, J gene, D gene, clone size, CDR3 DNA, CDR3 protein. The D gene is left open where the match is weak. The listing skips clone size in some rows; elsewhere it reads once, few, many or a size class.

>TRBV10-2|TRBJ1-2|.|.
TGCGCCAGCAGTGAGTCAGGACTAGCCGGTGGCTACACCTTC
CASSESGLAGGYTF
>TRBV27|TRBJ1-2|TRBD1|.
TGTGCCAGCAGTACCGGGACAGGGGAGAATGGCTACACCTTC
CASSTGTGENGYTF
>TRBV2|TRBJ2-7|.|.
TGTGCCAGCAATCAGGCCCTGCGCGGGGGCGACGAGCAGTACTTC
CASNQALRGGDEQYF
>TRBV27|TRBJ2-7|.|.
TGTGCCAGCAGTCTTTGGTCGGGGGGCGGCTACGAGCAGTACTTC
CASSLWSGGGYEQYF
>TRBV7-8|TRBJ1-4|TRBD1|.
TGTGCCAGCAGCTTCCGGGACAGGGGGCTTACTAATGAAAAACTGTTTTTT
CASSFRDRGLTNEKLFF
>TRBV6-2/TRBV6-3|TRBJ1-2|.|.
TGTGCCAGCAGTTACTCCTCATTTAAGGACAGCGGCAACTATGGCTACACCTTC
CASSYSSFKDSGNYGYTF
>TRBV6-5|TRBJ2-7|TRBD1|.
TGTGCCAGCGCGACAGGGGGACCCTACGAGCAGTACTTC
CASATGGPYEQYF
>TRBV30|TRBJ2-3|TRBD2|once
TGTGCCTGGAAGGCTAGCGGGAGTACAGATACGCAGTATTTT
CAWKASGSTDTQYF
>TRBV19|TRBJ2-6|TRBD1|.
TGTGCCACCCGGGACAGGGGGTTCCCTGGGGCCAACGTCCTGACTTTC
CATRDRGFPGANVLTF
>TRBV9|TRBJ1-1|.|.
TGTGCCAGCAGCGTAGCCCTATATCACACTGAAGCTTTCTTT
CASSVALYHTEAFF
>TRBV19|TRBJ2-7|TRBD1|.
TGTGCCAGTAGTATGTACGGGACAGGGGACGAGCAGTACTTC
CASSMYGTGDEQYF
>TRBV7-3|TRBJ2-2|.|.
TGTGCCAGCAGCTTAACTGGTGGGGCTGGCGGGGAGCTGTTTTTT
CASSLTGGAGGELFF
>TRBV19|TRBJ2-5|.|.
TGTGCCAGTAGTATCGGGAGACGTCAAGAGACCCAGTACTTC
CASSIGRRQETQYF
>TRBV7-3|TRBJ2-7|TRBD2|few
TGTGCCAGCAGCCCCCAACTAGCGGCGTACTACGAGCAGTACTTC
CASSPQLAAYYEQYF
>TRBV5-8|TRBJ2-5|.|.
TGTGCCAGCGGCTTACGGTGGCAGGGTAGGCAAGAGACCCAGTACTTC
CASGLRWQGRQETQYF
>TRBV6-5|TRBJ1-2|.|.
TGTGCCAGCAGTTACTCGTCCGGGACACGGGGCTACACCTTC
CASSYSSGTRGYTF
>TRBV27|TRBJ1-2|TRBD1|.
TGTGCCAGCAGTCCCCGGACAGGGTTGGGATATGGCTACACCTTC
CASSPRTGLGYGYTF
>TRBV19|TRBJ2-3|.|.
TGTGCCAGTAGTATTATGGGGGCAACAGATACGCAGTATTTT
CASSIMGATDTQYF
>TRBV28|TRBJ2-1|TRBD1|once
TGTGCCAGCAGTTTCCCTAGACAGGGTGTAAGAACAAGCTCCTACAATGAGCAGTTCTTC
CASSFPRQGVRTSSYNEQFF
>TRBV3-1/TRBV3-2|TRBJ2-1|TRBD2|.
TGTGCCAGCAGCCAAGATAATCGGGGGGGCTTCTCCTACAATGAGCAGTTCTTC
CASSQDNRGGFSYNEQFF
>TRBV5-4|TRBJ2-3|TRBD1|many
TGTGCCAGCAGCCATACAGGGGGCGGTCGGACAGATACGCAGTATTTT
CASSHTGGGRTDTQYF
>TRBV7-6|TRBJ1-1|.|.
TGTGCCAGCAGCTTAGACAGGTACACTGAAGCTTTCTTT
CASSLDRYTEAFF
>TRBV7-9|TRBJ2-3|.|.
TGTGCCAGCAGCACCGCCGGGACTAGCACAGATACGCAGTATTTT
CASSTAGTSTDTQYF
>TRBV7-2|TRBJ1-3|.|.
TGTGCCAGCAGCTTAGTAGCTGCAGGGCTGGGCGGAAACACCATATATTTT
CASSLVAAGLGGNTIYF